The subject of this entry is one TCR beta chain. Its antigen specificity is not known. Nothing much larger sits one base from this clone, and base qualities are not available. These data are taken from a study of long-term antiretroviral therapy in people with HIV (dated by TCRdb to between 2021 and 2023). The study in broad terms: The earliest samples were collected approximately a decade before the 2015 WHO recommendation for immediate ART, a period when ART was typically delayed until CD4 counts fell. Of the approximately 28 participants with HIV, ten to eleven were female. A retrospective serial study tested whether changes in peripheral blood TRB repertoire composition and diversity were associated with ART initiation and durable HIV suppression. From over 25 adults with confirmed HIV infection, the cohort provided 192 cryopreserved PBMC samples, gathered serially across a mean of approximately six years (range 1-12). No cross-contamination during QIAcube processing was seen in test extractions of a monoclonal T-cell line run alongside 30 to 35 polyclonal samples. The study at large found these results: The repertoire was dominated across all time points by expanded TRB clones identified before ART initiation, although this dominance was seen to fluctuate and to decrease in many PLHIV after ART. ART initiation was associated with a significant increase in TRB diversity, but diversity stayed significantly below transplant donor controls even after long-term ART. Inferences about post-ART repertoire changes were limited because no data were available on ART adherence, viral resistance or therapy changes. The samples span the years 2004 to 2017, and the ART regimens used at that time may not be as effective as current regimens. HIV repertoires had narrower CDR3 length ranges than controls, and the network structure suggested an antigen-experienced repertoire that shifted only slightly toward naive after ART. Because cell numbers in pre-ART samples were limited, unsorted PBMC were profiled instead of sorted CD4+ and CD8+ T cells. Because PBMC availability was limited, only the TCR beta chain was sequenced, with no alpha chain pairing.

From its cysteine to its phenylalanine, the CDR3 spans 13 amino acids. Only the CDR3 portion is preserved as DNA: 39 bases, with reading frame beginning at the first base. The junction shows trimming of 5 bases on V and 6 bases on J, plus 12 bases between the germline ends. Per the germline V gene, SGHVS is the CDR1 and FNYEAQ is the CDR2. Participants were included only if at least one PBMC sample before ART initiation and at least two post-ART samples were available. Treatment was received in the United States of America by all participants with HIV. Cryopreserved samples of about 0.95-10 million PBMC were thawed and washed before DNA extraction. At the time of the earliest PBMC sample, participants with HIV were aged between about 23 and 55 years. PBMC samples from each participant spanned 1-4 timepoints before ART initiation and 2-8 timepoints after ART initiation, with a median of 7 samples. Serial HIV viral load, CD4+ T-cell count, ART history and demographic data were obtained for every participant. Using a Qiagen kit on a QIAcube, genomic DNA was extracted from unsorted PBMC, with samples processed in batches of 12.

The immunoSEQ hsTCRB v3.0 assay was used at survey level resolution for TRB variable region sequencing. TRB sequencing targeted a depth of roughly 35,000-50,000 T-cell genomes per sample. An Illumina MiSeq with a v3 150-cycle kit was used to sequence the pooled TRB libraries. Per the original workflow: Repertoire analysis was performed in R inside a reproducible Nextflow workflow that covered QC, data transformation and analysis. LymphoSeq2, an R package for exploring AIRR-Seq data, was used to implement the custom analyses. After excluding a handful of samples that yielded fewer than 5000 total TRB sequences, approximately 180 HIV repertoires remained for analysis. Among the roughly 200 retained HIV repertoires, 55 to 60 were collected before ART initiation and some 130 after ART initiation. Repertoires were downsampled to 5000 TRB nucleotide sequences, and summary statistics were averaged over 100 downsampling iterations. Only TRB sequences with CDR3 regions of at least seven amino acids were retained for analysis. Two measures captured diversity: a Shannon entropy-derived clonality score and the Gini coefficient. In the repertoire networks, any two of the top 5000 CDR3 amino acid sequences were connected whenever the two sequences differed by an edit distance of one. Antigen specificity groups and MHC restriction were predicted for TRB CDR3 amino acid sequences with GLIPH2. To flag known CMV, EBV, HIV or tissue antigen associations, CDR3 amino acid sequences were matched against VDJdb and McPAS-TCR. Pre-ART, post-ART and control groups were compared with Wilcoxon signed-rank tests and Holm-Bonferroni correction. What TCRdb holds here is the immuneACCESS table cut down to in-frame rearrangements. Part of the clones is not present; checked against another copy, under half of the missing clones reflect an unresolved V gene, and the others are unexplained. V and J calls plus clone size are reproduced from that table; the DNA served to infer D and trimming. This sample holds about 25,000 clones; over 80% were observed only once. Roughly 16% of the sample rests with the top ten.

The material sequenced was unsorted PBMCs, taken around 4.2 years after starting antiretroviral therapy. The V gene is TRBV7-6 and the J gene is TRBJ2-3; a tentative D match to TRBD2 spans 6 bases. The clonotype comes from a man aged 25 to 40 with HIV. The nucleotide sequence is given as TGTGCCAGCAGCGCTAGCGAGTCGGATACGCAGTATTTT. Translated, this is CASSASESDTQYF.